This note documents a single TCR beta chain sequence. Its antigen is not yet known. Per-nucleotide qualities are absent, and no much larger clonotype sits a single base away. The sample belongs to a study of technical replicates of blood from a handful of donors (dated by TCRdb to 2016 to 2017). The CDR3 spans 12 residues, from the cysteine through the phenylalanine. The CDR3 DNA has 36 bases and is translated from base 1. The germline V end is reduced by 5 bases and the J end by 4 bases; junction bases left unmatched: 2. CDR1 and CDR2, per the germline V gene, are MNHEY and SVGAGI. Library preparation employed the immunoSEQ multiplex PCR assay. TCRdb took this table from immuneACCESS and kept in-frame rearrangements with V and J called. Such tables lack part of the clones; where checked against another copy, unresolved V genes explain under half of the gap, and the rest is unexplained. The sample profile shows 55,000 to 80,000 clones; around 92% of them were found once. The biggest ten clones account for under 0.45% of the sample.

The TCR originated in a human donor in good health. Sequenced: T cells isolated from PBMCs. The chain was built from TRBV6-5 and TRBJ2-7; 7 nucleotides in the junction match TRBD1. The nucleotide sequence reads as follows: TGTGCCAGCAGTCTGGACAGGTACGAGCAGTACTTC. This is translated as CASSLDRYEQYF.